The clone carrying this TCR delta chain turned up a few times. One base away lies a much larger clone, so this may be a sequencing read error. These data are taken from a study of gamma-delta chains in newborns, infants, children. TCRdb re-called the reads using CATT. The sample gives fewer than 4,500 delta-chain clones, roughly 0.6% of which show up once; 15% is in the top ten. The CDR3 extends over 19 amino acids. The V and J ends lost 2 bases and 0 bases, in that order; junction bases with no gene match: 6. CDR1 and CDR2 (germline): GEAIGNYY, EKD. The TCR sequence derives from a child who was a newborn, infant or young child, either healthy, febrile or measles-vaccinated (not recorded which). Sample: blood. The V call is TRDV2, the J call TRDJ3; TRDD3 aligns across 10 bases. The DNA for the CDR3 is TGTGCCTGTGACATACCGGGGGATACGCGCTCCTGGGACACCCGACAGATGTTTTTC. It translates to CACDIPGDTRSWDTRQMFF.